This T cell receptor beta chain came from a study of T cell changes during pregnancy in multiple sclerosis. Generated by immunoSEQ multiplex PCR, the TCRdb table keeps only in-frame clones and is missing some. The table shows 45,000 to 70,000 clones, with 92% occurring only once. V lost 4 bases and J lost 0, with 8 bases in between. Germline V gene sequence: CDR1 SGHKS, CDR2 YYEKEE (reference sequence). The CDR3 covers 14 residues. The sequence derives from a female donor in good health, enrolled as a control in a pregnancy study. The sequenced sample was peripheral blood, obtained in the third trimester of pregnancy. The J gene is TRBJ2-1, the V gene TRBV5-5, with a tentative D call TRBD2 (5 bases). The DNA for the CDR3 is TGTGCCAGCAGCACAACTAGCTCCTACAATGAGCAGTTCTTC. Its protein is CASSTTSSYNEQFF.